This T cell receptor (beta chain) appears in the sequencing data of a study of CD8 T cells in ankylosing spondylitis. Study results and caveats: In the blood and synovial fluid of reactive arthritis, some motif variants had been previously reported. Clones linked to disease, bearing a CD8+ phenotype, were relatively rare in peripheral blood. Disease-linked clones were reportedly significantly enriched in matched ankylosing spondylitis synovial fluid.

Using quantitative 5'-RACE with molecular barcodes, the authors made TCR beta libraries. Each CDR3 protein is one row after TCRdb ran MiXCR on the 5' RACE reads. The sample lists about 280,000 distinct CDR3 sequences, about 20% occurring once. This clonotype was recorded many times. Its antigen is not known. Per the germline V gene, CDR1 is SGHRS and CDR2 is YFSETQ. CDR3 length: 15 residues. V lost 0 bases and J lost 8, with 14 bases in between. The chain has TRBV5-1 and TRBJ1-4, with unresolved D. This receptor was obtained from a male donor with ankylosing spondylitis or in good health (not recorded which). Sequenced material: blood, either unsorted or a sorted T cell fraction (not recorded which). The CDR3 here is CASSLVPATEEKLFF. The CDR3 DNA follows: TGCGCCAGCAGCTTGGTGCCAGCGACCGAAGAAAAACTGTTTTTT.